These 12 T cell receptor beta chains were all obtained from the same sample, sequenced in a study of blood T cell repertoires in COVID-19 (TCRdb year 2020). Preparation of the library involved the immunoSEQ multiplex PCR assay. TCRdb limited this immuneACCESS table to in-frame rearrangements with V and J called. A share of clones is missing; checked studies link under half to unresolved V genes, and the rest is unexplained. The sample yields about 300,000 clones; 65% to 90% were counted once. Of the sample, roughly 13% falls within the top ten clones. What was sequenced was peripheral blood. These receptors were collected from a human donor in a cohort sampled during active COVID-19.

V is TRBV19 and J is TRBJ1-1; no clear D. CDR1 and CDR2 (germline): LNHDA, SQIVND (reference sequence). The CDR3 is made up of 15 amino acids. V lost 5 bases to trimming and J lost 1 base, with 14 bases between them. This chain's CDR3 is CASSPNQNPNTEAFF. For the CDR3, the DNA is TGTGCCAGTAGTCCAAATCAAAATCCGAACACTGAAGCTTTCTTT.

The CDR3 coding sequence is TGTGCCAGCAGCTTAGGGACTAGCGGCGGCCGGGTGACCGGGGAGCTGTTTTTT. Amino acids: CASSLGTSGGRVTGELFF. The chain has TRBV5-5 and TRBJ2-2, with 11 bases identical to TRBD2. V trimming: 2 bases; J trimming: 5 bases; junction bases outside the gene matches: 11. The length of the CDR3 is 18 residues. Germline V gives CDR1 SGHKS, CDR2 YYEKEE (reference sequence).

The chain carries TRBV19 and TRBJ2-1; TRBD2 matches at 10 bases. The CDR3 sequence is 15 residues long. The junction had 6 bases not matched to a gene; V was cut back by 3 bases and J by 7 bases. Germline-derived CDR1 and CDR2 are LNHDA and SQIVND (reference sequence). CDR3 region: CASSIPGLARNEQFF. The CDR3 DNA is TGTGCCAGTAGTATCCCGGGACTAGCGCGGAATGAGCAGTTCTTC.

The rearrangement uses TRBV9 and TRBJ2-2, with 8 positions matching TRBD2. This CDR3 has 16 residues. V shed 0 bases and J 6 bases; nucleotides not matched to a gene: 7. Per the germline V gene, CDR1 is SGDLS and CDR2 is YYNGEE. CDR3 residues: CASSVASSGTSGELFF. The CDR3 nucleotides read TGTGCCAGCAGCGTAGCAAGTAGCGGGACTTCCGGGGAGCTGTTTTTT.

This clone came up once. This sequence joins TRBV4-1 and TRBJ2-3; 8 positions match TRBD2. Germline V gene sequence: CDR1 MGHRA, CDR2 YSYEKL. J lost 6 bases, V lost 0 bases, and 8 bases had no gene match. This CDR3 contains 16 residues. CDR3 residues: CASSQDRGGVADTQYF. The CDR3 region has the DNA TGCGCCAGCAGCCAAGATCGGGGGGGGGTTGCGGATACGCAGTATTTT.

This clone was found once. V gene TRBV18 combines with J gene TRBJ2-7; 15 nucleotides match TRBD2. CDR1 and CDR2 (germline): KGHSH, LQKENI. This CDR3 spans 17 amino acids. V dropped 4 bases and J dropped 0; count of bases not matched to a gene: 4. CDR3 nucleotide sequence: TGTGCCAGCTCACAAGGGACTAGCGGGAGGAGCTCCTACGAGCAGTACTTC. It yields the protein CASSQGTSGRSSYEQYF.

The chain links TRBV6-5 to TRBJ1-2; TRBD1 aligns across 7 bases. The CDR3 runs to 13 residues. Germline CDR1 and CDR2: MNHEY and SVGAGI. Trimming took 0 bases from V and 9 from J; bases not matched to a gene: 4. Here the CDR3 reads CASSYSSGGSYTF. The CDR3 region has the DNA TGTGCCAGCAGTTACTCGTCAGGGGGGAGCTACACCTTC.

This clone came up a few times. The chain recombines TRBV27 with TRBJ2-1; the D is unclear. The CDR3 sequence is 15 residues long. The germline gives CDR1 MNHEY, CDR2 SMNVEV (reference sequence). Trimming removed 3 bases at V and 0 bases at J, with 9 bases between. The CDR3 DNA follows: TGTGCCAGCAGTTTGGGCGTCAGCTCCTACAATGAGCAGTTCTTC. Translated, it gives CASSLGVSSYNEQFF.

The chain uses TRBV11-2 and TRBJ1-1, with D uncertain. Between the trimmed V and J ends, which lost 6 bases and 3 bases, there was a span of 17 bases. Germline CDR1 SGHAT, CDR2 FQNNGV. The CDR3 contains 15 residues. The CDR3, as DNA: TGTGCCAGCAGAGGGATCCGGGGTCTGGACACTGAAGCTTTCTTT. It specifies CASRGIRGLDTEAFF.

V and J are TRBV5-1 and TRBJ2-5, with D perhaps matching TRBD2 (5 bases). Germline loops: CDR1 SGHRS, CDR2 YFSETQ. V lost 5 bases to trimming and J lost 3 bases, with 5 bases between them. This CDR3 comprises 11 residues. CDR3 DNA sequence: TGCGCCAGCAGGGAGGAAGAGACCCAGTACTTC. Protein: CASREEETQYF.

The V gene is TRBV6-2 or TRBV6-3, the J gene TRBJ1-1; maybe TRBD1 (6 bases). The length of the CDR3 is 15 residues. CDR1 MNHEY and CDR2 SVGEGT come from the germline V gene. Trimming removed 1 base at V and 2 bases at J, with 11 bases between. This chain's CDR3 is CASSYFLGANTEAFF. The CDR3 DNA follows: TGTGCCAGCAGTTACTTCTTGGGGGCTAACACTGAAGCTTTCTTT.

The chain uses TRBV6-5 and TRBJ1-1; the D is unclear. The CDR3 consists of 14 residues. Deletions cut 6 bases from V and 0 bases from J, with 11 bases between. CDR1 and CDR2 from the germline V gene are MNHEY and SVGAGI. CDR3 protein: CASSRETLNTEAFF. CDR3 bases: TGTGCCAGCAGCCGCGAAACCCTGAACACTGAAGCTTTCTTT.